This T cell receptor (beta chain) was recovered during a study of blood T cell repertoires in COVID-19. The wider study: PBMCs, B-cell-depleted T cells, or T cells provided the cDNA or gDNA that made up the material.

This table comes from immunoSEQ multiplex PCR, and its TCRdb copy is limited to in-frame clones, with some not included. The table records about 350,000 clones, over 75% of them present only once. The CDR3 covers 16 residues. V dropped 1 base and J dropped 8 bases, with 18 bases sitting between them. Germline V gene data show CDR1 as SGHTA and CDR2 as FQGNSA. Clinical history as reported by participants underpinned cohort assignment. All recovered Cohort 3 donors got two negative PCRs, got clearance, or saw symptom resolution. This TCR was sampled from a woman aged 25 to 45 who had recovered from COVID-19. This sequence joins TRBV7-2 and TRBJ2-1, with TRBD1 as a possible D gene (6 bases). The specimen sequenced was PBMCs or T cells enriched from blood (not recorded which). CDR3 sequence (DNA): TGTGCCAGCAGCTTAGTTGGACTGGGGGCGGGCGATGAGCAGTTCTTC. It translates to CASSLVGLGAGDEQFF. The variable domain in full, with the rest retrieved from reference TRBV7-2 and TRBJ2-1, is GAGVSQSPSNKVTEKGKDVELRCDPISGHTALYWYRQSLGQGLEFLIYFQGNSAPDKSGLPSDRFSAERTGGSVSTLTIQRTQQEDSAVYLCASSLVGLGAGDEQFFGPGTRLTVL.